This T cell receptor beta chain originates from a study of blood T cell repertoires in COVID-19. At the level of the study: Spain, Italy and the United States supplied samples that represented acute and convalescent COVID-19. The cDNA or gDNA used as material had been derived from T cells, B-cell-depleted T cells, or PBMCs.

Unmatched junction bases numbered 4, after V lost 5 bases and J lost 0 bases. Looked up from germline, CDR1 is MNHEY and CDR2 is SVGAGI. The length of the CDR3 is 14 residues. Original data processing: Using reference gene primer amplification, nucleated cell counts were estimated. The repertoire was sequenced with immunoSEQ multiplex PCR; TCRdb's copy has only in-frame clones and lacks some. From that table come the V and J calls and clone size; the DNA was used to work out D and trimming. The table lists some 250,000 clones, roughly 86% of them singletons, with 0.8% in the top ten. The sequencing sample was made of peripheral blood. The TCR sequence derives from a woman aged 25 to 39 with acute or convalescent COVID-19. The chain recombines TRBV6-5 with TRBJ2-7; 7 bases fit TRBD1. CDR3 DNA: TGTGCCAGCAGTACCCGGACAGGCTCCTACGAGCAGTACTTC. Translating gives CASSTRTGSYEQYF.